These 9 T cell receptor beta chains originate from one sample sequenced in a study of radiation and T cells in renal cell carcinoma. As for time point: baseline pretreatment blood. Noted treatment: 15 Gy SBRT to primary tumor, nephrectomy 4 weeks later. The assay was immunoSEQ multiplex PCR, and TCRdb's table has in-frame clones only and misses some. The sample has about 140,000 clones, roughly 80% seen once. Here the sequenced sample was blood, taken from a patient whose treatment included radiotherapy and nephrectomy. The receptors were sampled from a woman in her 50s with renal cell carcinoma.

The chain carries TRBV5-6 and TRBJ2-7; the D is unclear. Germline V gene lookup returns CDR1 SGHDT and CDR2 YYEEEE. The CDR3 has 11 amino acids. The V end was cut by 2 bases, the J end by 4 bases, with 4 bases between. The CDR3 spells CASSFQYEQYF. The CDR3, as DNA: TGTGCCAGCAGCTTTCAGTACGAGCAGTACTTC.

V usage is TRBV29-1 and J usage is TRBJ2-4; D may be TRBD1 or TRBD2 (5 bases each). The CDR3 loop spans 11 amino acids. With 6 bases removed from V and 14 bases from J, the gap between germline ends came to 17 bases. The germline V gene encodes CDR1 SQVTM and CDR2 ANQGSEA. The CDR3 here is CSVPGTQGEYF. The CDR3 coding sequence is TGCAGCGTCCCCGGGACCCAAGGCGAGTACTTC.

CDR3: CASSSTGTYEQYF. The CDR3 nucleotides are TGTGCCAGCAGTTCGACGGGCACCTACGAGCAGTACTTC. The chain recombines TRBV6-5 with TRBJ2-7; no definite D call. The length of the CDR3 is 13 residues. V was trimmed by 4 bases and J by 2 bases, leaving 9 bases between them. Germline V gene sequence: CDR1 MNHEY, CDR2 SVGAGI.

CDR3 bases: TGTGCCAGCAGCTCCGGACAGGGAAGCATTCAGTACTTC. It translates to CASSSGQGSIQYF. V gene TRBV6-5 combines with J gene TRBJ2-4; the match to TRBD1 covers 8 bases. Losses at the gene ends were 6 bases for V and 9 bases for J; bases not matched to a gene: 7. The CDR3 contains 13 residues. Germline loops: CDR1 MNHEY, CDR2 SVGAGI.

The chain combines TRBV5-4 with TRBJ1-1; 8 positions match TRBD1. The CDR3 loop spans 16 amino acids. Per germline, CDR1 SGHNT and CDR2 YYREEE (reference sequence). The ends lost 4 bases at V and 2 bases at J; junction bases unmatched: 10. CDR3 loop: CASSRNHRGGNTEAFF. The CDR3 DNA reads TGTGCCAGCAGCCGAAATCACAGGGGGGGAAACACTGAAGCTTTCTTT.

The chain has TRBV5-1 and TRBJ1-1, with D hard to call. V was pared by 4 bases and J by 10 bases, with 14 bases between. Germline loops: CDR1 SGHRS, CDR2 YFSETQ. The CDR3 covers 12 residues. CDR3 DNA: TGCGCCAGCAGCCTGACTGGGCTACGAGCTTTCTTT. Translating it yields CASSLTGLRAFF.

J is TRBJ1-6 and V is TRBV5-1, with TRBD1 matching over 7 bases. The CDR3 extends over 15 amino acids. Germline V gene lookup returns CDR1 SGHRS and CDR2 YFSETQ. The trim removed 4 bases at V and 9 bases at J, leaving 10 bases unmatched. In DNA form, the CDR3 reads TGCGCCAGCAGCGCCGGGACAGTAGTGAGTTCACCCCTCCACTTT. This encodes CASSAGTVVSSPLHF.

The rearrangement joins TRBV9 to TRBJ1-4; the D gene is possibly TRBD1 (5 bases). Germline V gene lookup returns CDR1 SGDLS and CDR2 YYNGEE. The V and J ends lost 0 bases and 8 bases respectively, with 11 bases between them. The CDR3 length is 14 residues. CDR3 loop: CASSVDPRGEKLFF. For the CDR3, the DNA is TGTGCCAGCAGCGTAGATCCTCGGGGGGAAAAACTGTTTTTT.

Worth noting for this clone: A much bigger clone sits one base away, suggesting this may be a read error. This sample also contains other DNA sequences that code for the same CDR3. This chain uses TRBV27 with TRBJ2-3; the D is unclear. V was shortened by 2 bases and J by 5 bases, with 2 bases between the two germline ends. The CDR3 spans 11 residues. Germline V gene sequence: CDR1 MNHEY, CDR2 SMNVEV (reference sequence). The CDR3 coding sequence is TGTGCCAGCAGTTTAGGAGATACGCAGTATTTT. Amino acids: CASSLGDTQYF.